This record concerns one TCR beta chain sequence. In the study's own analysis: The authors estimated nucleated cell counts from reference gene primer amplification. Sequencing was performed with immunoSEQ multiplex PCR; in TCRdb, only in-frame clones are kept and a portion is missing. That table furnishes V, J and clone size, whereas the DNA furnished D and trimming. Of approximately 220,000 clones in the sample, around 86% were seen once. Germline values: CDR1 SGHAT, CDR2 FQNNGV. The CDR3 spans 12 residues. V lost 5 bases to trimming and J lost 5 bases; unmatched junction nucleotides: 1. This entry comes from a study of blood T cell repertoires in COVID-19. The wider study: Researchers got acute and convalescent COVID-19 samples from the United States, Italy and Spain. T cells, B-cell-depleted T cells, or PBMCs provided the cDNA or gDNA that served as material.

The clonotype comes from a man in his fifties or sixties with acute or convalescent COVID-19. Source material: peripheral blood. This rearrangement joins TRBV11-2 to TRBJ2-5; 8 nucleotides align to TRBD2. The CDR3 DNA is TGTGCCAGCAGCCGGGAGGGGGAGACCCAGTACTTC. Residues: CASSREGETQYF.